This TCR beta chain was observed in a study of T-cell reconstitution after alpha-beta-depleted transplantation in children. From germline, CDR1 is MDHEN and CDR2 SYDVKM. This CDR3 comprises 11 residues. Trimming pared 2 bases from V and 7 bases from J, leaving 6 bases between. Unique molecular identifiers were incorporated during preparation of the TCRbeta library. MiXCR, applied by TCRdb to the PCR reads, yields one record per CDR3 protein. This sample yields 330,000 or so distinct CDR3 sequences, of which around a tenth are seen a single time; 7% to 9.5% belongs to the top ten. This clonotype was seen at least ten times.

This receptor was obtained from a boy less than two years old with acute myeloid leukemia, due to receive a stem cell transplant. This sample comprised PBMCs, obtained before TCRalphabeta/CD19-depleted stem cell transplant. The V and J genes are TRBV28 and TRBJ2-7; the D is unclear. CDR3 residues: CASSLTFEQYF. The CDR3 bases are TGTGCCAGCAGTTTAACGTTTGAGCAGTACTTC.